Listed below are T cell receptor beta chains from one sample, sequenced in a study of memory CD4+ T cells and cytomegalovirus serostatus. Sequencing was performed with immunoSEQ multiplex PCR; in TCRdb, only in-frame clones are kept and a portion is missing. The repertoire has approximately 56,000 clones, over 80% of them found once; the top ten carry less than 0.5%. What was sequenced was memory CD4+ T cells from blood. The receptors originated from an adult in good health and CMV-seronegative. Each CDR3 is given with its conserved first and last residue. Each record gives: J gene, D gene, clone size, V gene, CDR3 protein, CDR3 DNA. D genes are given only for firm matches. Where a row states a size, it is once, few, many or the class of an expanded clone; other rows omit it.

j_gene: TRBJ1-2
d_gene: -
abundance: -
v_gene: TRBV7-2
CDR3aa: CASSLDGTSANYGYTF
CDR3nt: TGTGCCAGCAGCTTAGACGGGACGAGCGCTAACTATGGCTACACCTTC

j_gene: TRBJ2-7
d_gene: -
abundance: -
v_gene: TRBV11-3
CDR3aa: CASSSGTGAQYF
CDR3nt: TGTGCCAGCAGCTCGGGGACCGGGGCTCAGTACTTC

j_gene: TRBJ2-7
d_gene: -
abundance: -
v_gene: TRBV5-1
CDR3aa: CASSFSGPYEQYF
CDR3nt: TGCGCCAGCAGCTTCTCAGGGCCCTACGAGCAGTACTTC

j_gene: TRBJ2-2
d_gene: TRBD1
abundance: -
v_gene: TRBV7-3
CDR3aa: CASSTTGTGYPGELFF
CDR3nt: TGTGCCAGCAGCACTACCGGGACAGGGTACCCCGGGGAGCTGTTTTTT

j_gene: TRBJ1-5
d_gene: TRBD1
abundance: -
v_gene: TRBV7-8
CDR3aa: CASSSRDRGGNQPQHF
CDR3nt: TGTGCCAGCAGCTCCAGGGACAGGGGGGGGAATCAGCCCCAGCATTTT

j_gene: TRBJ1-1
d_gene: -
abundance: -
v_gene: TRBV19
CDR3aa: CASMKGEAGVNTEAFF
CDR3nt: TGTGCCAGTATGAAAGGGGAGGCAGGGGTGAACACTGAAGCTTTCTTT

j_gene: TRBJ1-4
d_gene: -
abundance: -
v_gene: TRBV5-8
CDR3aa: CASSLVTLPNEKLFF
CDR3nt: TGTGCCAGCAGCTTGGTAACGCTACCTAATGAAAAACTGTTTTTT

j_gene: TRBJ2-5
d_gene: TRBD1
abundance: -
v_gene: TRBV19
CDR3aa: CASSISGTGVETQYF
CDR3nt: TGTGCCAGTAGTATATCCGGGACAGGGGTAGAGACCCAGTACTTC

j_gene: TRBJ1-5
d_gene: -
abundance: -
v_gene: TRBV4-3
CDR3aa: CASSQVRDLYQPQHF
CDR3nt: TGCGCCAGCAGCCAAGTCCGGGATCTTTATCAGCCCCAGCATTTT

j_gene: TRBJ1-2
d_gene: -
abundance: few
v_gene: TRBV11-2
CDR3aa: CASRKDSNYGYTF
CDR3nt: TGTGCCAGCAGAAAGGACAGCAACTATGGCTACACCTTC

j_gene: TRBJ2-7
d_gene: -
abundance: -
v_gene: TRBV5-4
CDR3aa: CASTRGGSYEQYF
CDR3nt: TGTGCCAGCACCCGAGGGGGTTCCTACGAGCAGTACTTC

j_gene: TRBJ2-7
d_gene: TRBD1
abundance: -
v_gene: TRBV9
CDR3aa: CASSLGQGMGEQYF
CDR3nt: TGTGCCAGCAGCTTGGGACAGGGGATGGGAGAGCAGTACTTC

j_gene: TRBJ2-1
d_gene: TRBD2
abundance: -
v_gene: TRBV7-9
CDR3aa: CASSLAPRTSSDEQFF
CDR3nt: TGTGCCAGCAGCTTAGCTCCCCGGACTAGCAGCGATGAGCAGTTCTTC

j_gene: TRBJ2-5
d_gene: TRBD2
abundance: -
v_gene: TRBV2
CDR3aa: CASSGAGGPRETQYF
CDR3nt: TGTGCCAGCAGTGGGGCGGGGGGGCCAAGGGAGACCCAGTACTTC

j_gene: TRBJ1-1
d_gene: -
abundance: -
v_gene: TRBV6-5
CDR3aa: CASSYSGGNTEAFF
CDR3nt: TGTGCCAGCAGTTACTCAGGGGGGAACACTGAAGCTTTCTTT

j_gene: TRBJ2-5
d_gene: -
abundance: -
v_gene: TRBV5-1
CDR3aa: CASSPTSAHWAERVSETQYF
CDR3nt: TGCGCCAGCAGCCCAACCAGCGCACATTGGGCAGAAAGGGTGTCAGAGACCCAGTACTTC

j_gene: TRBJ2-2
d_gene: -
abundance: -
v_gene: TRBV28
CDR3aa: CASRKPAGNTGELFF
CDR3nt: TGTGCCAGCAGGAAGCCGGCGGGGAATACCGGGGAGCTGTTTTTT

j_gene: TRBJ2-2
d_gene: -
abundance: -
v_gene: TRBV7-2
CDR3aa: CASSLAPGSESGELFF
CDR3nt: TGTGCCAGCAGCTTAGCCCCTGGGTCGGAGTCCGGGGAGCTGTTTTTT

j_gene: TRBJ1-3
d_gene: TRBD1
abundance: -
v_gene: TRBV9
CDR3aa: CASGQGSGNTIYF
CDR3nt: TGTGCCAGCGGACAGGGCTCTGGAAACACCATATATTTT

j_gene: TRBJ1-2
d_gene: -
abundance: -
v_gene: TRBV6-1
CDR3aa: CASSERAYGYTF
CDR3nt: TGTGCCAGCAGTGAGCGGGCCTATGGCTACACCTTC

j_gene: TRBJ1-1
d_gene: -
abundance: once
v_gene: TRBV18
CDR3aa: CASSPPRLGNTEAFF
CDR3nt: TGTGCCAGCTCACCACCGAGGTTGGGGAACACTGAAGCTTTCTTT

j_gene: TRBJ2-7
d_gene: TRBD2
abundance: -
v_gene: TRBV28
CDR3aa: CASSSTSPREQYF
CDR3nt: TGTGCCAGCAGCTCGACTAGCCCGCGGGAGCAGTACTTC

j_gene: TRBJ1-1
d_gene: -
abundance: few
v_gene: TRBV18
CDR3aa: CASSRTENTEAFF
CDR3nt: TGTGCCAGCTCTCGTACTGAGAACACTGAAGCTTTCTTT

j_gene: TRBJ1-4
d_gene: -
abundance: -
v_gene: TRBV28
CDR3aa: CASSSPGQGGEKLFF
CDR3nt: TGTGCCAGCAGTTCCCCCGGGCAGGGTGGTGAAAAACTGTTTTTT

j_gene: TRBJ1-6
d_gene: -
abundance: -
v_gene: TRBV14
CDR3aa: CASSQDENSPLHF
CDR3nt: TGTGCCAGCAGCCAGGACGAAAATTCACCCCTCCACTTT

j_gene: TRBJ2-1
d_gene: TRBD2
abundance: -
v_gene: TRBV2
CDR3aa: CAISTSGGYEQFF
CDR3nt: TGTGCCATCTCGACTAGCGGGGGCTATGAGCAGTTCTTC

j_gene: TRBJ1-2
d_gene: -
abundance: -
v_gene: TRBV5-4
CDR3aa: CASSLRGEEGYTF
CDR3nt: TGTGCCAGCAGCTTACGGGGGGAAGAGGGCTACACCTTC

j_gene: TRBJ2-1
d_gene: -
abundance: -
v_gene: TRBV5-5
CDR3aa: CASTVGRGWFF
CDR3nt: TGTGCCAGCACCGTGGGTCGTGGATGGTTCTTC

j_gene: TRBJ2-5
d_gene: -
abundance: -
v_gene: TRBV18
CDR3aa: CASSPDRQETQYF
CDR3nt: TGTGCCAGCTCACCCGACCGCCAAGAGACCCAGTACTTC

j_gene: TRBJ2-1
d_gene: TRBD1
abundance: -
v_gene: TRBV29-1
CDR3aa: CSGDRGYNEQFF
CDR3nt: TGCAGCGGGGACAGGGGATACAATGAGCAGTTCTTC

j_gene: TRBJ2-7
d_gene: -
abundance: -
v_gene: TRBV27
CDR3aa: CASIRPPDRYEQYF
CDR3nt: TGTGCCAGCATCCGGCCCCCGGATCGCTACGAGCAGTACTTC

j_gene: TRBJ2-4
d_gene: TRBD1
abundance: -
v_gene: TRBV7-2
CDR3aa: CASRSTSGQGSIQYF
CDR3nt: TGTGCCAGCAGATCCACCTCGGGACAGGGGAGCATTCAGTACTTC

j_gene: TRBJ1-5
d_gene: -
abundance: -
v_gene: TRBV27
CDR3aa: CASSTVGQPQHF
CDR3nt: TGTGCCAGCAGCACCGTGGGGCAGCCCCAGCATTTT

j_gene: TRBJ1-1
d_gene: -
abundance: -
v_gene: TRBV9
CDR3aa: CASSVEGLNPTEAFF
CDR3nt: TGTGCCAGCAGCGTAGAAGGGTTGAACCCCACTGAAGCTTTCTTT

j_gene: TRBJ1-4
d_gene: -
abundance: -
v_gene: TRBV2
CDR3aa: CASTRRGGLGEKLFF
CDR3nt: TGTGCCAGCACCCGCCGAGGAGGGTTGGGGGAAAAACTGTTTTTT

j_gene: TRBJ2-5
d_gene: -
abundance: -
v_gene: TRBV11-1
CDR3aa: CASSPRDLERETQYF
CDR3nt: TGTGCCAGCAGCCCCCGGGACCTAGAAAGGGAGACCCAGTACTTC

j_gene: TRBJ1-1
d_gene: TRBD1
abundance: -
v_gene: TRBV5-1
CDR3aa: CASSSGGPNTEAFF
CDR3nt: TGCGCCAGCAGCTCAGGGGGGCCGAACACTGAAGCTTTCTTT

j_gene: TRBJ1-6
d_gene: TRBD1
abundance: -
v_gene: TRBV10-3
CDR3aa: CATKQGANSPLHF
CDR3nt: TGTGCCACCAAACAGGGGGCCAATTCACCCCTCCACTTT

j_gene: TRBJ1-2
d_gene: -
abundance: -
v_gene: TRBV14
CDR3aa: CASSEQGINYGYTF
CDR3nt: TGTGCCAGCAGCGAACAGGGTATTAACTATGGCTACACCTTC

j_gene: TRBJ2-3
d_gene: -
abundance: -
v_gene: TRBV7-2
CDR3aa: CASSFQYTQYF
CDR3nt: TGTGCCAGCAGCTTCCAATATACGCAGTATTTT

j_gene: TRBJ1-3
d_gene: TRBD1
abundance: -
v_gene: TRBV28
CDR3aa: CASKQGAGNTIYF
CDR3nt: TGTGCCAGCAAACAGGGGGCCGGAAACACCATATATTTT

j_gene: TRBJ1-6
d_gene: -
abundance: -
v_gene: TRBV19
CDR3aa: CASSPSRTSPLHF
CDR3nt: TGTGCCAGTAGTCCCTCCCGGACTTCACCCCTCCACTTT

j_gene: TRBJ1-2
d_gene: -
abundance: -
v_gene: TRBV14
CDR3aa: CASSQRPLYGYTF
CDR3nt: TGTGCCAGCAGCCAACGACCTCTTTATGGCTACACCTTC

j_gene: TRBJ2-2
d_gene: -
abundance: -
v_gene: TRBV11-2
CDR3aa: CASSLSVNTGELFF
CDR3nt: TGTGCCAGCAGCTTGAGCGTGAACACCGGGGAGCTGTTTTTT

j_gene: TRBJ2-3
d_gene: -
abundance: -
v_gene: TRBV6-5
CDR3aa: CASSYSIQPDTQYF
CDR3nt: TGTGCCAGCAGTTACTCGATACAGCCAGATACGCAGTATTTT

j_gene: TRBJ1-5
d_gene: -
abundance: -
v_gene: TRBV7-2
CDR3aa: CASSLATQPQHF
CDR3nt: TGTGCCAGCAGCTTAGCGACTCAGCCCCAGCATTTT

j_gene: TRBJ2-2
d_gene: -
abundance: -
v_gene: TRBV2
CDR3aa: CASSRGLLGGELFF
CDR3nt: TGTGCCAGCAGTCGGGGTTTGCTGGGCGGGGAGCTGTTTTTT

j_gene: TRBJ2-3
d_gene: -
abundance: -
v_gene: TRBV6-5
CDR3aa: CASSWGLVTDTQYF
CDR3nt: TGTGCCAGCAGTTGGGGGCTCGTCACAGATACGCAGTATTTT

j_gene: TRBJ2-7
d_gene: -
abundance: once
v_gene: TRBV6-6
CDR3aa: CASSGGTAALRGQYF
CDR3nt: TGTGCCAGCAGCGGAGGGACTGCAGCCCTCCGTGGGCAGTACTTC

j_gene: TRBJ1-2
d_gene: -
abundance: few
v_gene: TRBV6-1
CDR3aa: CASSEQGTFYGYTF
CDR3nt: TGTGCCAGCAGTGAGCAGGGGACCTTCTATGGCTACACCTTC

j_gene: TRBJ1-1
d_gene: -
abundance: -
v_gene: TRBV18
CDR3aa: CASSPREGKGTEAFF
CDR3nt: TGTGCCAGCTCACCACGAGAGGGGAAAGGGACTGAAGCTTTCTTT

j_gene: TRBJ1-5
d_gene: -
abundance: -
v_gene: TRBV18
CDR3aa: CASSRPQGPQHF
CDR3nt: TGTGCCAGCTCACGCCCCCAGGGGCCCCAGCATTTT

j_gene: TRBJ1-2
d_gene: TRBD1
abundance: -
v_gene: TRBV14
CDR3aa: CASSRPGQANYGYTF
CDR3nt: TGTGCCAGCAGCCGGCCGGGACAGGCTAACTATGGCTACACCTTC

j_gene: TRBJ1-1
d_gene: -
abundance: -
v_gene: TRBV19
CDR3aa: CASSIAGTLGTEAFF
CDR3nt: TGTGCCAGTAGTATAGCCGGGACCCTGGGCACTGAAGCTTTCTTT

j_gene: TRBJ1-1
d_gene: TRBD1
abundance: -
v_gene: TRBV18
CDR3aa: CASSLQTGGNTEAFF
CDR3nt: TGTGCCAGCTCCCTACAGACAGGGGGCAACACTGAAGCTTTCTTT